These T cell receptor beta chains were read from a single sample in a study of T cell repertoires in cytomegalovirus infection. No antigen is known for these receptors. One entry per CDR3 protein results from TCRdb running MiXCR on the reads. Of hundreds of thousands of distinct CDR3 sequences listed, about two fifths were seen once; the top ten hold around two fifths. Specimen: cultured PBMCs, collected from culture after CMV antigen stimulation. Receptor source: a human donor in good health (CMV status not recorded). Some clones in this sample may be carry-over from other donors' samples. Both conserved end residues are part of each CDR3.

V: TRBV20-1
J: TRBJ2-1
CDR3: CSARLAGVNEQFF

V: TRBV7-2
J: TRBJ1-6
CDR3: CASSLVGTGDSPLHF

V: TRBV6-1
J: TRBJ2-3
CDR3: CATGENTQYF

V: TRBV10-3
J: TRBJ2-3
CDR3: CAISETEVATQYF

V: TRBV28
J: TRBJ2-3
CDR3: CASSLSSGGADTQYF

V: TRBV7-6
J: TRBJ2-1
CDR3: CASSPTRDMQFF

V: TRBV7-2
J: TRBJ1-2
CDR3: CASSRGGLANYGYTF

V: TRBV6-2/TRBV6-3
J: TRBJ2-7
CDR3: CASSPDYSSYEQYF

V: TRBV7-2
J: TRBJ1-1
CDR3: CASSSQGMNTEAFF

V: TRBV12-3/TRBV12-4
J: TRBJ1-1
CDR3: CASTWGNTEAFF

V: TRBV7-2
J: TRBJ1-1
CDR3: CASSFGTAETEAFF

V: TRBV9
J: TRBJ2-5
CDR3: CASSVAGAETQYF

V: TRBV7-9
J: TRBJ2-7
CDR3: CASSLSAGTYEQYF

V: TRBV19
J: TRBJ1-5
CDR3: CASTGFVRPDQPQHF

V: TRBV6-4
J: TRBJ1-1
CDR3: CASRVWGGSTEAFF

V: TRBV19
J: TRBJ2-7
CDR3: CASSPRVRSYEQYF

V: TRBV6-5
J: TRBJ1-4
CDR3: CASRMEGIPGGEKLFF

V: TRBV28
J: TRBJ2-5
CDR3: CASRDSGRRKETQYF

V: TRBV7-6
J: TRBJ2-7
CDR3: CASSFKAGGLDEQYF

V: TRBV12-3/TRBV12-4
J: TRBJ1-6
CDR3: CASSLRFRDSYNSPLHF

V: TRBV20-1
J: TRBJ2-5
CDR3: CSAQISDRKETQYF

V: TRBV2
J: TRBJ2-7
CDR3: CASSAENLPYEQYF

V: TRBV7-9
J: TRBJ2-1
CDR3: CASSLGASGNEQFF

V: TRBV7-2
J: TRBJ2-2
CDR3: CASSRSGGHHRTTGELFF

V: TRBV7-2
J: TRBJ2-3
CDR3: CASSLASPRGSGGGLVTDTQYF

V: TRBV7-6
J: TRBJ1-4
CDR3: CASSFSRTGGNEKLFF

V: TRBV27
J: TRBJ1-4
CDR3: CASSLRQGEKLFF

V: TRBV20-1
J: TRBJ1-1
CDR3: CSASEGVNTEAFF

V: TRBV19
J: TRBJ2-5
CDR3: CASSIGGYGETQYF

V: TRBV7-2
J: TRBJ2-3
CDR3: CASSESLALRGYF

V: TRBV7-2
J: TRBJ2-1
CDR3: CASSMGLASGEQFF

V: TRBV7-6
J: TRBJ2-3
CDR3: CASRKSGTSTDTQYF

V: TRBV7-2
J: TRBJ2-1
CDR3: CASSLALGEQFF

V: TRBV2
J: TRBJ2-7
CDR3: CASSARDGARGEQYF

V: TRBV7-9
J: TRBJ2-7
CDR3: CASSLGVAGASIEQYF

V: TRBV7-6
J: TRBJ1-1
CDR3: CASRLPGGRPEAFF

V: TRBV7-3
J: TRBJ1-1
CDR3: CASSSFGGQGGYNTEAFF

V: TRBV4-3
J: TRBJ2-7
CDR3: CASSQTPTSIAYEQYF

V: TRBV6-1
J: TRBJ1-6
CDR3: CASSAIPTGTAENILHF

V: TRBV5-3
J: TRBJ2-6
CDR3: CASSIQGGANVLTF

V: TRBV7-9
J: TRBJ1-2
CDR3: CASTGGGGRTNYGYTF

V: TRBV7-8
J: TRBJ2-3
CDR3: CASSNIPTDTQYF

V: TRBV7-6
J: TRBJ2-2
CDR3: CASMAGGPTGELFF

V: TRBV2
J: TRBJ1-6
CDR3: CASSEPTPRNSPLHF

V: TRBV6-5
J: TRBJ2-1
CDR3: CASSYSSSPNSYNEQFF

V: TRBV23-1
J: TRBJ2-1
CDR3: CASSQRLGGGAGSYNEQFF

V: TRBV6-2/TRBV6-3
J: TRBJ2-3
CDR3: CASSTRPGLAGVPTDTQYF

V: TRBV6-6
J: TRBJ2-1
CDR3: CASSRYGQGYNEQFF

V: TRBV25-1
J: TRBJ2-1
CDR3: CASRPAGSSYNEQFF

V: TRBV24-1
J: TRBJ2-2
CDR3: CATSDPTPKGSNTGELFF

V: TRBV19
J: TRBJ1-5
CDR3: CASSIGVSNQPQHF

V: TRBV6-2/TRBV6-3
J: TRBJ2-3
CDR3: CATQDGGTDTQYF

V: TRBV6-2/TRBV6-3
J: TRBJ2-1
CDR3: CASSYSEGYEQFF

V: TRBV7-2
J: TRBJ1-6
CDR3: CASSPPGRGPLHF